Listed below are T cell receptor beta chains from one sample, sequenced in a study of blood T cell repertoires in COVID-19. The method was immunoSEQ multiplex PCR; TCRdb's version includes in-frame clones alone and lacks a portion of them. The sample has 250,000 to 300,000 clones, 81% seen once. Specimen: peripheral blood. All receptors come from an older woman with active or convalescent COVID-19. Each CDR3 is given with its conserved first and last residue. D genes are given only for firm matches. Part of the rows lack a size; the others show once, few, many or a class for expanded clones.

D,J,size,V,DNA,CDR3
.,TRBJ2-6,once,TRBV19,TGTGCCAGTAAAGAGGGCACTGGGGCCAACGTCCTGACTTTC,CASKEGTGANVLTF
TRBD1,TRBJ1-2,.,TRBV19,TGTGCCAGTAGTATAGACGGGACAGTTGCGTATGGCTACACCTTC,CASSIDGTVAYGYTF
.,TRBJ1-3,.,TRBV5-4,TGTGCCAGCAGCTTTGGTAACAGGCTCTCTGGAAACACCATATATTTT,CASSFGNRLSGNTIYF
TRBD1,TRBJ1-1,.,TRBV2,TGTGCCAGCAATGACAGGGTCGGTAACACTGAAGCTTTCTTT,CASNDRVGNTEAFF
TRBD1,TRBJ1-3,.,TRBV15,TGTGCCACCAGCAGAGATGTCCCCAGGGGGCCTGACTCTGGAAACACCATATATTTT,CATSRDVPRGPDSGNTIYF
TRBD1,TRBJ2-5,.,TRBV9,TGTGCCAGCAGCTCGGGTACAGGGGGCCAGGAGACCCAGTACTTC,CASSSGTGGQETQYF
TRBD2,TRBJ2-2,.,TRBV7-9,TGTGCCAGCAGCTTAGAGTTCCTCCGGGGGGTATTCACCGGGGAGCTGTTTTTT,CASSLEFLRGVFTGELFF
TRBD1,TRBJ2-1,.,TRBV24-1,TGTGCCACCAGGGGGACAGGTCCCTACAATGAGCAGTTCTTC,CATRGTGPYNEQFF
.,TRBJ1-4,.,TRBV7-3,TGTGCCAGCAGCTTAAACGGACGGGGAACTAATGAAAAACTGTTTTTT,CASSLNGRGTNEKLFF
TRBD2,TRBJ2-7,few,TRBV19,TGTGCCAGTAGTGCCGGGACTAGCGTCGATGAGCAGTACTTC,CASSAGTSVDEQYF
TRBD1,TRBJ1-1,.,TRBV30,TGTGCCTGGAGAAGGACAGGGGAGACTGAAGCTTTCTTT,CAWRRTGETEAFF
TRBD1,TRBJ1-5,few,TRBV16,TGTGCCAGCAGCCAATCAATTCCGGGACAGATGCATCAGCCCCAGCATTTT,CASSQSIPGQMHQPQHF
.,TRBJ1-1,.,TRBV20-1,TGCAGTGCTGCCCCAAGCGCTTTCTTT,CSAAPSAFF
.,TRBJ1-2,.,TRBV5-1,TGCGCCAGCAGCCTAGATGGAATATACATGGCTGGCTACACCTTC,CASSLDGIYMAGYTF
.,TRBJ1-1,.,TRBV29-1,TGCAGCGTTGAAGCTCAGGCGAACACTGAAGCTTTCTTT,CSVEAQANTEAFF
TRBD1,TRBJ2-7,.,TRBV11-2,TGTGCCAGCAGCTCGCGACCCGGGACAGGGGGTAGGACCTACGAGCAGTACTTC,CASSSRPGTGGRTYEQYF
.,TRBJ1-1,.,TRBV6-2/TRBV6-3,TGTGCCAGCAGTTACTTCGGGTCTGGCACTGAAGCTTTCTTT,CASSYFGSGTEAFF
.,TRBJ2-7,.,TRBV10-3,TGTGCCACTATTTCGCCCTTGGCGGGGCAGACCTACGAGCAGTACTTC,CATISPLAGQTYEQYF
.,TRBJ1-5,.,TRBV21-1,TGTGCCAGCAGCAAATGGGGCAGGGATTGGCATTTT,CASSKWGRDWHF
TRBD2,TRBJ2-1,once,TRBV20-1,TGCAGTGCTAGTCTAGGAGCGGGGGATCTGAATGAGCAGTTCTTC,CSASLGAGDLNEQFF
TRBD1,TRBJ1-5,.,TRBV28,TGTGCCAGCAGCAGGGACAGTCCGGATCAGCCCCAGCATTTT,CASSRDSPDQPQHF
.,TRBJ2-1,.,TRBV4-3,TGCGCCAGCAGCGGTCAGGGGCTGTACAATGAGCAGTTCTTC,CASSGQGLYNEQFF
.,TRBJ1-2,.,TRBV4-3,TGCGCCAGCAGCCAAGATCTGATCCTGGGGGCTAAGAACTATGGCTACACCTTC,CASSQDLILGAKNYGYTF